This TCR beta chain was identified during a study of tumor-infiltrating lymphocytes in primary liver carcinoma. Study overall: Resection treated the patients' primary liver carcinoma. Study conclusions and caveats: CD8+ and CD4+ repertoires went uncompared, the samples being bulk unsorted. Tumor-adjacent and tumor-blood pairs showed less overlap than tumor region pairs. Blood fell significantly below tumors in its top-250-clone fraction (p = 0.039).

V lost 3 bases and J 5 bases, leaving 11 bases between the germline ends. The germline CDR1 and CDR2 sequences are MDHEN and SYDVKM. The CDR3 runs to 13 residues. A note on this clonotype: Its specificity is not known. A much larger clone differs by one base, so this may be a read error.

RNA isolated from unsorted whole blood supplied the blood RNA, with germline DNA also extracted. The template, roughly 0.45 ug total RNA, yielded TCR beta cDNA made with a constant-region primer. TCR beta libraries came from three nested multiplex PCR rounds using slightly modified ARM-PCR. Forward primers for TRBV1-TRBV30 and a C-beta reverse primer served the first two PCR rounds, at 10 cycles each. Each CDR3 protein is one row after TCRdb ran MiXCR on the multiplex PCR reads. The data hold approximately 340,000 distinct CDR3 sequences, with 65% observed a single time. The sequenced sample consisted of peripheral blood. The chain uses TRBV28 and TRBJ2-7; possible D gene TRBD1, 5 bases. This sequence was found in a man aged 40-50 years with primary liver carcinoma and hepatitis B virus infection. CDR3 DNA: TGTGCCAGCAGTTTGAACAGGATCCACGAGCAGTACTTC. Residues: CASSLNRIHEQYF.